This T cell receptor (beta chain) emerged from a study of T cell responses to AZD1222 COVID-19 vaccine. Study outcomes and limitations: AZD1222 recipients seropositive at baseline numbered only 6 or 7. In all cases, repertoires were sampled only after the peak T cell response. Unmutated variant regions are reportedly the target of nearly half of TCRs that are spike-specific. Vaccine-associated CD4 TCRs ranged over spike, dominating at 160-218 and 743-854.

Clones were read by immunoSEQ multiplex PCR, and TCRdb kept only the in-frame ones, dropping some. Of some 150,000 clones listed, about 81% are singletons. V lost 7 bases to trimming and J lost 7 bases, with 19 bases between them. The CDR3 is 13 residues long. Per germline, CDR1 SQVTM and CDR2 ANQGSEA. A remark on this clone: What it recognizes is unknown.

The specimen comprised peripheral blood, sampled on day 0 of MenACWY control vaccination. The J gene is TRBJ1-1, the V gene TRBV29-1; D is perhaps TRBD1 (5 bases). This clonotype was sampled from an adult in good health. CDR3: CSARGRANGEAFF. CDR3 nucleotide sequence: TGCAGCGCCCGTGGCAGGGCGAACGGTGAAGCTTTCTTT. The full variable domain, with the rest looked up from reference TRBV29-1 and TRBJ1-1, is SAVISQKPSRDICQRGTSLTIQCQVDSQVTMMFWYRQQPGQSLTLIATANQGSEATYESGFVIDKFPISRPNLTFSTLTVSNMSPEDSSIYLCSARGRANGEAFFGQGTRLTVV.